This TCR beta chain stems from a study of spatial heterogeneity in lung cancer. Time point reported: sample taken at primary tumor resection. Whole RNA, isolated from tumor, nontumor lung or frozen PBMC, was sequenced without prior sorting. Each CDR3 protein gets one entry after TCRdb re-called the 5' RACE reads with MiXCR. The sample yields tens of thousands of distinct CDR3 sequences, more than 10% seen once. The CDR3 has 17 amino acids. Trimming at V came to 4 bases and at J to 10 bases, leaving 12 bases not matched to a gene. Germline V gives CDR1 LGHDT, CDR2 YNNKEL (reference sequence). This material consisted of PBMCs, taken at surgery. The TCR sequence derives from a male donor with early-stage non-small cell lung cancer. The genes are TRBV3-1 and TRBJ2-1; 14 bases fit TRBD2. The CDR3 nucleotides read TGTGCCAGCAGCCCCCGACTAGCGGGAGGGCTCCCCCACGAGCAGTTCTTC. This gives the protein CASSPRLAGGLPHEQFF.